Listed here are 5 T cell receptor beta chains from one sample, sequenced in a study of blood T cell repertoires in COVID-19. TCRdb keeps only in-frame clones here, not all; method: immunoSEQ multiplex PCR. The sample consists of some 380,000 clones, approximately 86% of them appearing once. The sequenced sample was PBMCs or T cells enriched from blood (not recorded which). The receptors shown here come from a woman in her 40s with acute COVID-19.

V usage is TRBV7-2 and J usage is TRBJ1-1; 8 positions agree with TRBD1. Germline values: CDR1 SGHTA, CDR2 FQGNSA. This CDR3 is built from 13 residues. Unmatched junction bases numbered 1, after V lost 7 bases and J lost 0 bases. CDR3 coding DNA: TGTGCCAGCAAGACAGGGGTGAACACTGAAGCTTTCTTT. Protein: CASKTGVNTEAFF.

The sample holds one count of this clone. This rearrangement joins TRBV19 to TRBJ1-3, with D tentatively TRBD1 (5 bases). Germline V gene sequence: CDR1 LNHDA, CDR2 SQIVND (reference sequence). V lost 5 bases and J lost 0, with 11 bases in between. The CDR3 is 15 residues long. The CDR3 DNA reads TGTGCCAGTAGTGTGCCGGGGGACTCTGGAAACACCATATATTTT. Translated, it gives CASSVPGDSGNTIYF.

This clone was seen a handful of times. The rearrangement links TRBV5-6 to TRBJ2-7; TRBD2 aligns across 8 bases. This CDR3 spans 15 amino acids. Germline V gene lookup returns CDR1 SGHDT and CDR2 YYEEEE. Trimming removed 0 bases from V and 2 bases from J; junction bases left unmatched: 4. CDR3 sequence reads: CASSLASGGTYEQYF. The CDR3, as DNA: TGTGCCAGCAGCTTGGCCAGCGGGGGAACCTACGAGCAGTACTTC.

V is TRBV5-1 and J is TRBJ2-5; TRBD2 aligns across 10 bases. The CDR3 spans 16 residues. With V trimmed by 0 bases and J by 4 bases, 6 bases remained unmatched. CDR1 is SGHRS and CDR2 is YFSETQ in the germline V gene. This CDR3 reads CASSLEVSGGAETQYF. The CDR3, as DNA: TGCGCCAGCAGCTTGGAAGTCAGCGGGGGGGCAGAGACCCAGTACTTC.

This chain joins TRBV2 and TRBJ1-2; 11 nucleotides align to TRBD1. The CDR3 sequence is 19 residues long. In germline, CDR1 is SNHLY, CDR2 FYNNEI. Trimming at V came to 6 bases and at J to 0 bases, leaving 15 bases not matched to a gene. The CDR3 DNA reads as TGTGCCAGCAGCCACGACCCGGGACAGGGGGAAATAGCTAACTATGGCTACACCTTC. Its translation: CASSHDPGQGEIANYGYTF.